The 7 T cell receptor beta chains below come from one sample, sequenced in a study of OX40 agonist ivuxolimab in advanced cancers. Profiled with immunoSEQ multiplex PCR; TCRdb holds only in-frame clones, not every one. The sample shows around 50,000 clones, approximately 90% of them seen only once. This specimen was CD4+ or CD8+ T cells sorted from blood, taken in a trial of the OX40 agonist ivuxolimab. These receptors were collected from an adult with an advanced solid tumor such as melanoma, head and neck, liver or kidney cancer.

The chain couples TRBV7-9 to TRBJ2-5; D is uncertain. Per germline, CDR1 SEHNR and CDR2 FQNEAQ (reference sequence). V was clipped by 7 bases and J by 0 bases, with 3 bases between them. The CDR3 extends over 11 amino acids. Here the CDR3 reads CASTDQETQYF. The CDR3 DNA reads as TGTGCCAGCACCGACCAAGAGACCCAGTACTTC.

The chain carries TRBV6-1 and TRBJ1-2; tentative D call: TRBD1 (5 bases). This CDR3 is built from 16 residues. Trimming removed 3 bases at V and 0 bases at J, with 14 bases between. Germline V gene lookup returns CDR1 MNHNS and CDR2 SASEGT. DNA of the CDR3: TGTGCCAGCAGTGAGTTTCAGGGCAGGACTAACTATGGCTACACCTTC. Its protein product is CASSEFQGRTNYGYTF.

V and J are TRBV7-2 and TRBJ2-7; D not resolved. This CDR3 contains 15 residues. Trimming removed 2 bases from V and 0 bases from J, with 11 bases in between. CDR1 is SGHTA and CDR2 is FQGNSA in the germline V gene. The DNA of the CDR3 is TGTGCCAGCAGCTTAAGCCCCTCGGTCTCCTACGAGCAGTACTTC. Translating it yields CASSLSPSVSYEQYF.

This chain uses TRBV2 with TRBJ2-7; D remains ambiguous. The CDR3 runs 17 residues. Germline V gene data show CDR1 as SNHLY and CDR2 as FYNNEI. V was shortened by 4 bases and J by 0 bases, with 19 bases between the two germline ends. CDR3 sequence: CASSGFSPPGHSYEQYF. The CDR3 bases are TGTGCCAGCAGTGGTTTCTCCCCCCCGGGCCACTCCTACGAGCAGTACTTC.

V and J are TRBV15 and TRBJ1-2; 7 nucleotides align to TRBD1. With V trimmed by 5 bases and J by 7 bases, 13 bases remained unmatched. Looked up from germline, CDR1 is LNHNV and CDR2 is YYDKDF (reference sequence). The length of the CDR3 is 15 residues. The CDR3 DNA is TGTGCCACCAGCCAAGACAGGGCTCCTTACTCTGGCTACACCTTC. It is translated as CATSQDRAPYSGYTF.

The chain carries TRBV9 and TRBJ2-5; 12 nucleotides line up with TRBD2. J gave up 2 bases and V 0 bases, and 5 bases lay outside the gene matches. The germline V gene has CDR1 SGDLS and CDR2 YYNGEE. The CDR3 sequence is 17 residues long. The CDR3 reads CASSVGLAGGAQETQYF. In DNA, the CDR3 is TGTGCCAGCAGCGTAGGGCTAGCGGGAGGGGCTCAAGAGACCCAGTACTTC.

The chain joins TRBV29-1 to TRBJ2-2; D may be TRBD1 (5 bases). V shed 1 base and J shed 6 bases, with 9 bases lying between them. From germline, CDR1 is SQVTM and CDR2 ANQGSEA. This CDR3 has 13 residues. In DNA form, the CDR3 reads TGCAGCGTTGAAGTCAGGGCGGCCGGGGAGCTGTTTTTT. It specifies CSVEVRAAGELFF.